This TCR beta chain came from a study of cytomegalovirus exposure and HLA in healthy donors. The CDR3 sequence is 16 residues long. Germline-derived CDR1 and CDR2 are SGHTA and FQGTGA. Researchers ran the PCR with 60 Vbeta and 13 Jbeta primers. Clones were read by immunoSEQ multiplex PCR, and TCRdb kept only the in-frame ones, dropping some. The data contain about 120,000 clones, 75% to 90% of them singletons. Whole-study findings and limits: Previously analyzed data showed that most TCR beta V segments were productive at a frequency of about 90% or about 30%.

About this clone itself: Its antigen is currently unknown.

Sequencing was done on a sample of PBMCs. The origin of this receptor is a man under 40 in good health and CMV-seropositive. The chain is built from TRBV7-3 and TRBJ2-5; D is perhaps TRBD1 (6 bases). The J call may not be correct, given that the DNA end is closer to TRBJ2-7. Here the CDR3 DNA reads TGTGCCAGCAGCCCCACATCGACAGGCAGCTCCTACGAGCAGTACTTC. This sequence encodes CASSPTSTGSSYEQYF.